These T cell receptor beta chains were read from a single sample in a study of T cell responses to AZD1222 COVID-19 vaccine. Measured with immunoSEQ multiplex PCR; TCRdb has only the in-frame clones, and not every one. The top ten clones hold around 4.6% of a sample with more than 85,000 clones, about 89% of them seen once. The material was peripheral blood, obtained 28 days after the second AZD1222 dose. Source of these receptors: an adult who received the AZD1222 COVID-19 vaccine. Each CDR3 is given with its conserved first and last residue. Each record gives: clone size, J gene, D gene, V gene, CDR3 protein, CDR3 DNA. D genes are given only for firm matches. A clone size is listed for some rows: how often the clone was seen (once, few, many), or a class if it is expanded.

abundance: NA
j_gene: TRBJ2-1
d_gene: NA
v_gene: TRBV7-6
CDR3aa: CASSLVLGGEQFF
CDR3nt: TGTGCCAGCAGCTTAGTCCTGGGAGGTGAGCAGTTCTTC

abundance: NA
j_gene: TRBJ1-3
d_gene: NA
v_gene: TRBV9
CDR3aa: CASSVAVGRGNTIYF
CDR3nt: TGTGCCAGCAGCGTAGCGGTAGGGCGCGGAAACACCATATATTTT

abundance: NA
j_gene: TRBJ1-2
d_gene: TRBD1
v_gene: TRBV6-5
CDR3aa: CASSQGGESYGYTF
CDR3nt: TGTGCCAGCTCGCAGGGGGGCGAAAGCTATGGCTACACCTTC

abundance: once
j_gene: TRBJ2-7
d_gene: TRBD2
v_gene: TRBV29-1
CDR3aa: CSVTGTSGGSSYEQYF
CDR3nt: TGCAGCGTTACCGGGACTAGCGGAGGAAGCTCCTACGAGCAGTACTTC

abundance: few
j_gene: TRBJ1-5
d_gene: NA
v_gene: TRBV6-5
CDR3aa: CASSLLGQGKPQHF
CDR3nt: TGTGCCAGCAGTCTCCTCGGTCAGGGGAAGCCCCAGCATTTT

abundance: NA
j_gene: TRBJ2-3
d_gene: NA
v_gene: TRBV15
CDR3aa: CATQSQDTQYF
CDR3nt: TGTGCCACACAATCCCAGGATACGCAGTATTTT

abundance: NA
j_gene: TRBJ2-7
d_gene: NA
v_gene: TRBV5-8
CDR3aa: CASSLGRGRTGSYEQYF
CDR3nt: TGTGCCAGCAGCTTGGGGAGGGGCCGTACAGGCTCCTACGAGCAGTACTTC

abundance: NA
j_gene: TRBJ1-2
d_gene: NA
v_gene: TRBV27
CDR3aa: CASIRRYEEGGYGYTF
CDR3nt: TGTGCCAGCATCCGACGGTATGAGGAGGGGGGGTATGGCTACACCTTC

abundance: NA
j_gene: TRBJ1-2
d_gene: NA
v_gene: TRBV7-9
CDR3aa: CASSARQDNGYTF
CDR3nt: TGTGCCAGCAGCGCAAGGCAGGACAATGGCTACACCTTC

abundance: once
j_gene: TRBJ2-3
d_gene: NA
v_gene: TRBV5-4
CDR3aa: CASSLVDRPPSTDTQYF
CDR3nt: TGTGCCAGCAGCTTGGTTGATCGCCCCCCTAGCACAGATACGCAGTATTTT

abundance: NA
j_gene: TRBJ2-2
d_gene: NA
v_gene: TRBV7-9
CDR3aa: CASSLSGELFF
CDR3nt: TGTGCCAGCAGCCTATCCGGGGAGCTGTTTTTT

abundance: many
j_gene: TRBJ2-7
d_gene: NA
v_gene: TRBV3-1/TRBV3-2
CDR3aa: CASSQDPYEQYF
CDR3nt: TGTGCCAGCAGCCAAGATCCCTACGAGCAGTACTTC

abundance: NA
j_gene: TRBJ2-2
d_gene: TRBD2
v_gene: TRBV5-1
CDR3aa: CASRGVNTGELFF
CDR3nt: TGCGCCAGCCGGGGGGTTAACACCGGGGAGCTGTTTTTT

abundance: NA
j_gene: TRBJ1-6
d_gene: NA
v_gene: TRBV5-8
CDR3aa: CASSLEFGRVASPLHF
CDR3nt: TGTGCCAGCAGCTTGGAGTTCGGGAGGGTAGCTTCACCCCTCCACTTT

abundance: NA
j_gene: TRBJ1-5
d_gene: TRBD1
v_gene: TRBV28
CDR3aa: CASSRDRGAGNQPQHF
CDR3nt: TGTGCCAGCAGTCGGGACAGGGGGGCGGGCAATCAGCCCCAGCATTTT

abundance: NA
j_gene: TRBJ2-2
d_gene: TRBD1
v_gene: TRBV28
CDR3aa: CASSSLQGAGELFF
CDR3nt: TGTGCCAGCAGTTCTCTCCAGGGGGCCGGGGAGCTGTTTTTT

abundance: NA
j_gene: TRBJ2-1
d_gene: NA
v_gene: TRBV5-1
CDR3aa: CASSKGGLSYNEQFF
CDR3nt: TGCGCCAGCAGTAAGGGGGGTCTCTCCTACAATGAGCAGTTCTTC

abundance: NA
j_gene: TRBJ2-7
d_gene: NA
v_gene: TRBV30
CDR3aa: CAWSERVGEQYF
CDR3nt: TGTGCCTGGAGTGAGAGGGTGGGCGAGCAGTACTTC

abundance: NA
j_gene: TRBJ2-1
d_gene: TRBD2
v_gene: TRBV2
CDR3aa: CASSLGRGADHEQFF
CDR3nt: TGTGCCAGCAGCCTAGGGCGGGGGGCCGACCATGAGCAGTTCTTC

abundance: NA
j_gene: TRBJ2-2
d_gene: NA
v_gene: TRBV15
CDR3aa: CATSRGANTGELFF
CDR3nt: TGTGCCACCAGCAGAGGGGCGAACACCGGGGAGCTGTTTTTT

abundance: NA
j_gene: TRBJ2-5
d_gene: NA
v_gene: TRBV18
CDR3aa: CATNRVQETQYF
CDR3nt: TGTGCCACCAACAGGGTTCAAGAGACCCAGTACTTC

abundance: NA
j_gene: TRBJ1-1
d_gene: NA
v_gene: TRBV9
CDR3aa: CASSVDPQGGVNTEAFF
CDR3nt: TGTGCCAGCAGCGTAGACCCACAGGGCGGGGTGAACACTGAAGCTTTCTTT

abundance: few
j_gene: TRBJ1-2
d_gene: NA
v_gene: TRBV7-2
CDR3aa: CASSLSSNYGYTF
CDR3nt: TGTGCCAGCAGCTTGAGTTCTAACTATGGCTACACCTTC

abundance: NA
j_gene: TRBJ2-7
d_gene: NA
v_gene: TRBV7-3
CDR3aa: CASSPDRGSYEQYF
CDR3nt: TGTGCCAGCAGCCCAGACAGAGGGTCGTACGAGCAGTACTTC

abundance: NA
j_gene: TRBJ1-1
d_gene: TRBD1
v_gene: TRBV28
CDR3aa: CASSVSTGNNFF
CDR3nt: TGTGCCAGCAGTGTGTCGACAGGGAATAATTTCTTT

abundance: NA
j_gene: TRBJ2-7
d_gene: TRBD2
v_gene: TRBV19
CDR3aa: CASSSSGRLSYEQYF
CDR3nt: TGTGCCAGTAGTTCTAGCGGGAGGCTCTCCTACGAGCAGTACTTC

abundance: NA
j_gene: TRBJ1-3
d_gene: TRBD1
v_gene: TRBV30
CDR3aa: CAWQQGARGNTIYF
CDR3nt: TGTGCCTGGCAACAGGGGGCTAGGGGAAACACCATATATTTT